The present TCR beta chain was sequenced within a study of shared clonotypes between healthy human individuals (dated by TCRdb to about 2020). A note on the overall study: A couple of women and a few men aged 18 to 49 years were included in the cohort. To estimate repertoire size and how much clonotypes are shared between individuals, the study performed deep sequencing of blood TCR repertoires from roughly five healthy adults. For each donor, CD4 naive and CD4 memory were each given three plates, CD8 naive was given two plates, and CD8 memory was given one plate. Between about 0.85 and 9.5 billion PBMCs per donor were obtained by leukapheresis. To increase sequencing depth and limit assay-specific biases, different laboratories used diverse techniques to prepare libraries and sequence TCR repertoires.

Findings and caveats that apply to the study as a whole: Only blood was sampled, and tissue TCR repertoires likely differ from those in blood. Pairwise subsampling led to the expectation that sequencing depth would affect the degree of clonotype sharing among donors. Clonotypes shared by all four sorted-subset donors showed higher generation probabilities than non-shared clonotypes. The small number of donors limited the genetic and exposure-history diversity represented. Even with the large sequencing depth, rarefaction of the sorted-subset datasets indicated that sequencing was incomplete. Naive subsets generally had larger estimated clonotype richness than memory subsets. When a handful of donors were compared, the shared fraction of clonotypes was around 5.1% for naive CD4, roughly 3.4% for naive CD8, 2% to 2.5% for memory CD4, and 0.4% for memory CD8.

The CDR3 covers 15 residues, taking in both the cysteine and the phenylalanine. CDR3 DNA only is kept here, 45 bases in frame from base 1. The germline V gene (reference sequence) gives CDR1 as MNHEY and CDR2 as SMNVEV. At the junction V is shortened by 3 bases and J by 4 bases, with 16 bases in between. TCR CDR3 regions were amplified from genomic DNA by multiplex PCR using the deep immunoSEQ assay. Extracted genomic DNA from each cell subset was spread evenly across all wells of several immunoSEQ 96-well plates, with each plate serving as a replicate. For sorted subsets, each replicate PCR was loaded with around 200 ng genomic DNA, equivalent to 30,000 to 35,000 T cell genomes. Purified libraries were measured with a Qubit 3.0 fluorometer, size-checked on a Bioanalyzer 2100, and measured again with the KAPA Library Quantification kit. A separate single-read 150-cycle Illumina NextSeq 550 flow cell was used to sequence each immunoSEQ 96-well plate. Regarding the original processing steps: The immunoSEQ output contained only junctional sequences without quality scores, so filtering could not match that applied to full-length reads. Sequences were annotated with PyIR, a Python wrapper for IgBLAST v1.9, and V/J genes and CDR3 were assigned using IMGT germline references. Any read was removed if the V/J assignment was weak (E-value above 1e-6), the CDR3 was missing, or the read contained stop codons, out-of-frame junctions, or ambiguous translated residues. V3J clonotypes were defined as sequences sharing the same inferred V gene, J gene, and CDR3 amino acid sequence. To compute the percentage overlap between repertoires, the number of shared unique clonotypes was divided by the size of the smaller repertoire. Three approaches were used to assess repertoire richness: RTK rarefaction, the Chao1 estimator, and Recon v2.1 estimates of unobserved clonotypes. Generation probabilities for all TCRbeta clonotypes obtained by the gDNA method from a handful of donors were computed using OLGA. The immuneACCESS repertoire file appears here via TCRdb, limited to in-frame rearrangements. These files lack a portion of the clones; in checked studies, under half of the deficit traces to unresolved V genes, and the cause of the others is not known. The D gene and trimming were derived from the DNA, and the V and J assignments and clone size from that table. In this sample the table shows more than 400,000 clones, 90% to 97% of which occur a single time. In total, the top ten clones hold less than 0.06% of the sample.

Healthy HIV-negative adults with no recently reported acute infections or vaccinations were included as donors. Every donor was a Caucasian adult living in Nashville, Tennessee, USA. Magnetic negative selection was used to enrich CD4+ T cells, after which naive cells were positively selected on CD45RA and the negative fraction became the memory subset. After blood collection by leukapheresis, PBMCs were isolated using Ficoll-Histopaque density gradient centrifugation and then cryopreserved in the vapor phase of liquid nitrogen. Purity and quantity of every magnetically sorted T cell population were checked by analytical flow cytometry. From each sorted fraction, genomic DNA was isolated and quantified by UV absorbance on a Nanodrop 2000c. As for this clone: Its cognate antigen has yet to be identified. Per-base qualities were not stored, and no clone one base away is much larger.

The chain was built from TRBV27 and TRBJ2-7; the D element could tentatively be TRBD1 or TRBD2, as 5 bases agree for each. Input material: naive CD4+ T cells sorted from blood. The cell subset or site tag for this specimen amounts to: CD45RA+ positively selected. The TCR was taken from a woman aged 30 to 39 in good health. The bases are TGTGCCAGCAGTTTTGACATCCAGGGCGGGTACGAGCAGTACTTC. Its protein reads: CASSFDIQGGYEQYF.